These 25 T cell receptor beta chains share one sample of origin, sequenced in a study of OX40 agonist ivuxolimab in advanced cancers. Only in-frame clones appear in the TCRdb table, and some are missing; sequencing was by immunoSEQ multiplex PCR. The profile shows 40,000 to 45,000 clones, around 84% of them singletons. Sequencing used CD4+ or CD8+ T cells sorted from blood, obtained in a trial of the OX40 agonist ivuxolimab. Receptor source: an adult with an advanced solid tumor such as melanoma, head and neck, liver or kidney cancer.

The chain links TRBV7-9 to TRBJ1-2; D call uncertain. V lost 3 bases, J lost 11 bases, and 1 base lay in between. The CDR3 extends over 8 amino acids. Germline loops: CDR1 SEHNR, CDR2 FQNEAQ (reference sequence). CDR3: CASSLYTF. The DNA of the CDR3 is TGTGCCAGCAGCTTGTACACCTTC.

The chain is built from TRBV6-5 and TRBJ2-3, with TRBD2 as a possible D gene (6 bases). V was trimmed by 2 bases and J by 4 bases, leaving 13 bases between them. The germline V gene encodes CDR1 MNHEY and CDR2 SVGAGI. There are 15 residues in the CDR3. This chain's CDR3 is CASSYGGLMADTQYF. CDR3 nucleotide sequence: TGTGCCAGCAGTTACGGGGGGTTAATGGCAGATACGCAGTATTTT.

The V call is TRBV13, the J call TRBJ1-1; the D is unclear. Germline CDR1 reads PRHDT; CDR2 reads FYEKMQ (reference sequence). This CDR3 region has 15 residues. Trimming took 5 bases from V and 0 from J, leaving 13 bases between them. In DNA form, the CDR3 reads TGTGCCAGCAGCCCACTTGGGCTTATGAACACTGAAGCTTTCTTT. This encodes CASSPLGLMNTEAFF.

This clone has a single count. The chain has TRBV9 and TRBJ2-1, with 11 bases identical to TRBD1. V shed 4 bases and J 6 bases; nucleotides not matched to a gene: 3. Germline V lookup: CDR1 SGDLS, CDR2 YYNGEE. CDR3 length: 14 amino acids. In nucleotides, the CDR3 is TGTGCCAGCAGCACTGGGACAGGGGGCAATGAGCAGTTCTTC. It specifies CASSTGTGGNEQFF.

V usage is TRBV4-3 and J usage is TRBJ2-2; 7 nucleotides align to TRBD2. This CDR3 is 21 amino acids long. Germline V gene sequence: CDR1 LGHNA, CDR2 YSLEER. With V trimmed by 3 bases and J by 3 bases, 22 bases remained unmatched. CDR3 coding DNA: TGCGCCAGCAGCCAGGTTTTCGGGCTGACTAGCTTAGAGGTGGACACCGGGGAGCTGTTTTTT. It is translated as CASSQVFGLTSLEVDTGELFF.

The V and J genes are TRBV7-2 and TRBJ1-2; D gene uncertain. The V gene's germline CDR1 is SGHTA and CDR2 FQGNSA. V was clipped by 3 bases and J by 8 bases, with 13 bases between them. This CDR3 comprises 13 residues. The CDR3 reads CASSLKPLGGYTF. CDR3 nucleotide sequence: TGTGCCAGCAGCTTGAAGCCTCTGGGAGGCTACACCTTC. The full variable domain, rest sourced from reference TRBV7-2 and TRBJ1-2, is GAGVSQSPSNKVTEKGKDVELRCDPISGHTALYWYRQSLGQGLEFLIYFQGNSAPDKSGLPSDRFSAERTGGSVSTLTIQRTQQEDSAVYLCASSLKPLGGYTFGSGTRLTVV.

V and J are TRBV2 and TRBJ2-5, with 10 positions matching TRBD1. This CDR3 is 18 amino acids long. Trimming at V came to 4 bases and at J to 0 bases, leaving 11 bases not matched to a gene. Per the germline V gene, CDR1 is SNHLY and CDR2 is FYNNEI. The CDR3 DNA follows: TGTGCCAGCAGTGTCTCCATACCGGGACAGGGGAACCAAGAGACCCAGTACTTC. It yields the protein CASSVSIPGQGNQETQYF. The full variable domain, with the rest looked up from reference TRBV2 and TRBJ2-5, is EPEVTQTPSHQVTQMGQEVILRCVPISNHLYFYWYRQILGQKVEFLVSFYNNEISEKSEIFDDQFSVERPDGSNFTLKIRSTKLEDSAMYFCASSVSIPGQGNQETQYFGPGTRLLVL.

The chain employs TRBV7-3 and TRBJ2-1; D is unclear. The CDR3 consists of 17 residues. V gave up 5 bases and J gave up 0 bases, with 17 bases separating them. The V gene's germline CDR1 is SGHTA and CDR2 FQGTGA. The DNA for the CDR3 is TGTGCCAGCAGCCCCTCTTTTGAGGAAAGCTCCTACAATGAGCAGTTCTTC. It yields the protein CASSPSFEESSYNEQFF.

Here the CDR3 reads CASSPTVMNTEAFF. For the CDR3, the DNA is TGTGCCAGCAGCCCGACAGTCATGAACACTGAAGCTTTCTTT. The chain joins TRBV5-5 to TRBJ1-1, with D maybe TRBD1 (5 bases). Trimming left V 4 bases short and J 0 bases short, with 10 bases between. CDR1 is SGHKS and CDR2 is YYEKEE in the germline V gene (reference sequence). This CDR3 is 14 amino acids long.

The V gene is TRBV5-6, the J gene TRBJ1-1, with a tentative D call TRBD1 (5 bases). Germline-derived CDR1 and CDR2 are SGHDT and YYEEEE. V gave up 4 bases and J gave up 4 bases, with 11 bases separating them. This CDR3 comprises 13 residues. The CDR3 sequence: CASSVDQGTEAFF. The CDR3 bases are TGTGCCAGCAGCGTCGACCAGGGCACTGAAGCTTTCTTT.

With regard to this clone: At one of its ends the junction is not consistent with the germline gene, which may arise from a read error. The V gene is TRBV20-1, the J gene TRBJ1-1; D gene ambiguous. Germline CDR1 DFQATT, CDR2 SNEGSKA (reference sequence). This CDR3 comprises 11 residues. CDR3 nucleotides: TGCAGTGCTAGAGAAAGAGAGAGGACTCCGTTT. The encoded protein is CSARERERTPF.

CDR3 sequence: CASKGTGMETQYF. CDR3 sequence (DNA): TGTGCCAGCAAGGGGACAGGCATGGAGACCCAGTACTTC. The V and J genes are TRBV2 and TRBJ2-5, with 8 bases fitting TRBD1. The CDR3 totals 13 residues. CDR1 and CDR2 from the germline V gene are SNHLY and FYNNEI. With V trimmed by 7 bases and J by 5 bases, 6 bases remained unmatched.

This clone showed up just once. The chain combines TRBV7-9 with TRBJ2-2; D is ambiguous. From germline, CDR1 is SEHNR and CDR2 FQNEAQ (reference sequence). V lost 3 bases, J lost 7 bases, and 0 bases lay in between. The CDR3 consists of 10 residues. The chain's CDR3 is CASSFGELFF. CDR3 coding DNA: TGTGCCAGCAGCTTCGGGGAGCTGTTTTTT. Full variable domain (remainder filled in from reference TRBV7-9 and TRBJ2-2): DTGVSQNPRHKITKRGQNVTFRCDPISEHNRLYWYRQTLGQGPEFLTYFQNEAQLEKSRLLSDRFSAERPKGSFSTLEIQRTEQGDSAMYLCASSFGELFFGEGSRLTVL.

The V call is TRBV7-8, the J call TRBJ2-5; 11 nucleotides match TRBD2. Germline-derived CDR1 and CDR2 are SGHVS and FQNEAQ. V lost 4 bases, J lost 4 bases, and 8 bases stayed unmatched. The CDR3 has 16 amino acids. DNA for the CDR3: TGTGCCAGCAGCTACTTAGCGGGGGGGCCCCTAGAGACCCAGTACTTC. It yields the protein CASSYLAGGPLETQYF.

This chain uses TRBV7-2 with TRBJ2-7; possibly TRBD1 for D (6 bases). Germline V gene lookup returns CDR1 SGHTA and CDR2 FQGNSA. Trimming removed 10 bases from V and 1 base from J, with 14 bases in between. The CDR3 runs 13 residues. The CDR3 here is CATDHGQSYEQYF. CDR3 coding DNA: TGTGCCACTGACCACGGACAGTCCTACGAGCAGTACTTC.

V gene TRBV30 combines with J gene TRBJ1-1, with D possibly TRBD1 on 6 matching bases. CDR1 and CDR2 (germline): GTSNPN, SVGIG (reference sequence). CDR3 size: 13 residues. V gave up 2 bases and J gave up 7 bases, with 14 bases separating them. The CDR3 loop reads CAWSRDTAFEAFF. Here the CDR3 DNA reads TGTGCCTGGAGTCGGGACACCGCGTTTGAAGCTTTCTTT.

The gene calls are TRBV29-1 and TRBJ2-3, with D unclear. CDR3 size: 13 residues. The germline V gene has CDR1 SQVTM and CDR2 ANQGSEA. Trimming cost V 0 bases and J 7 bases, with 11 bases left between them. The CDR3 spells CSVEDLNGYTQYF. The CDR3 bases are TGCAGCGTTGAAGATCTGAACGGCTATACGCAGTATTTT.

V gene TRBV9 combines with J gene TRBJ2-1; tentatively, D is TRBD2 (5 bases). The CDR3 consists of 14 residues. Trimming cost V 2 bases and J 5 bases, with 11 bases left between them. Germline V gene data show CDR1 as SGDLS and CDR2 as YYNGEE. CDR3 region: CASSVGGLDNEQFF. CDR3 sequence (DNA): TGTGCCAGCAGCGTGGGCGGGCTGGACAATGAGCAGTTCTTC.

The chain recombines TRBV10-3 with TRBJ2-5, with D unresolved. The CDR3 has 14 residues. The V end was cut by 3 bases, the J end by 5 bases, with 13 bases between. Germline-derived CDR1 and CDR2 are ENHRY and SYGVKD. The CDR3 region has the DNA TGTGCCATCAGTGATCGAGACATCACGGAGACCCAGTACTTC. This sequence encodes CAISDRDITETQYF.

This clone was seen a handful of times. Mismatch with germline at one junction end may stem from a read error. The same CDR3 arises from other DNA sequences in this sample as well. V is TRBV5-5 and J is TRBJ1-4, with D unresolved. Germline V gene sequence: CDR1 SGHKS, CDR2 YYEKEE (reference sequence). The CDR3 totals 14 residues. CDR3 nucleotide sequence: TGCGCCAGCAGCCAAGTCATGTTTTGGAGGCGGCTGTTTTTT. It encodes CASSQVMFWRRLFF.

With regard to this clone: The CDR3 end shows no conserved phenylalanine or tryptophan, and so a read error is likely. The rearrangement links TRBV19 to TRBJ1-2, with 7 bases fitting TRBD1. The CDR3 is made up of 13 amino acids. Germline CDR1 LNHDA, CDR2 SQIVND (reference sequence). The J segment lost 6 bases and the V segment lost 4 bases, leaving 5 bases of the junction unmatched. For the CDR3, the DNA is TGTGCCAGTAGTACGACAGGGAGGAATGGCTACACCTCC. Protein: CASSTTGRNGYTS.

The chain recombines TRBV7-9 with TRBJ2-7, with D possibly being TRBD1 (6 bases). CDR1 and CDR2 (germline): SEHNR, FQNEAQ (reference sequence). V was trimmed by 5 bases and J by 4 bases, leaving 15 bases between them. CDR3 length: 14 residues. The CDR3 coding sequence is TGTGCCAGCAGCGCCGCCGGGACAACTTACGAGCAGTACTTC. Amino acid sequence: CASSAAGTTYEQYF.

The chain is built from TRBV6-6 and TRBJ2-7, with D possibly matching TRBD1 (5 bases). The CDR3 contains 14 residues. V was trimmed by 3 bases and J by 1 base, leaving 10 bases between them. The germline V gene encodes CDR1 MNHNY and CDR2 SVGAGI (reference sequence). CDR3 nucleotide sequence: TGTGCCAGCAGTTATAGGGGAAGTTCCTACGAGCAGTACTTC. Translated, it gives CASSYRGSSYEQYF.

The chain has TRBV7-9 and TRBJ1-6; maybe TRBD1 (5 bases). CDR1 SEHNR and CDR2 FQNEAQ come from the germline V gene (reference sequence). CDR3 length equals 14 residues. V was trimmed by 6 bases and J by 7 bases, leaving 13 bases between them. CDR3 nucleotides: TGTGCCAGCAGGGTTCCAGGGATGAATTCACCCCTCCACTTT. As protein: CASRVPGMNSPLHF.

The rearrangement uses TRBV9 and TRBJ2-3; D perhaps matches TRBD1 (5 bases). V dropped 0 bases and J dropped 3 bases, with 11 bases sitting between them. Germline CDR1 is SGDLS and CDR2 is YYNGEE. The CDR3 loop spans 15 amino acids. CDR3 loop: CASSVEGIVTDTQYF. The CDR3 nucleotides read TGTGCCAGCAGCGTAGAGGGGATTGTAACAGATACGCAGTATTTT.